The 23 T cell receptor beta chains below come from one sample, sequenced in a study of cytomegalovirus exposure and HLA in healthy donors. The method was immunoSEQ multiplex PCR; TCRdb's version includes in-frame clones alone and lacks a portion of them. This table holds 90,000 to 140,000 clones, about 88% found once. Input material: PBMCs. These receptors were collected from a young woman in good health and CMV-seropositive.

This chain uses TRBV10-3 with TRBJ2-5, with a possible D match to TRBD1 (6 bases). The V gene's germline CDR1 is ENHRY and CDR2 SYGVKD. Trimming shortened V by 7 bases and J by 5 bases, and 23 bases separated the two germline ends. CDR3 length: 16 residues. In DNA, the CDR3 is TGTGCCATCAAGGGTTTCGTGGATTCAGGGGAGGAGACCCAGTACTTC. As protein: CAIKGFVDSGEETQYF.

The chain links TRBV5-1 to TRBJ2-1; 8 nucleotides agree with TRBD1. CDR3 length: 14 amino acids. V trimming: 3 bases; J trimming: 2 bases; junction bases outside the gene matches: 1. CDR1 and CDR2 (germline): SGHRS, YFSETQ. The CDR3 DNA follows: TGCGCCAGCAGCTCGGACAGGGCCTACAATGAGCAGTTCTTC. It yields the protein CASSSDRAYNEQFF.

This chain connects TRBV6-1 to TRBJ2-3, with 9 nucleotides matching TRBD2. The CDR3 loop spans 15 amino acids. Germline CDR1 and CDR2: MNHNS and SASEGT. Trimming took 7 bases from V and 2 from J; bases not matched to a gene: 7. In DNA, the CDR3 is TGTGCCAGCACTATCGCGGGGGGGAACACAGATACGCAGTATTTT. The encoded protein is CASTIAGGNTDTQYF.

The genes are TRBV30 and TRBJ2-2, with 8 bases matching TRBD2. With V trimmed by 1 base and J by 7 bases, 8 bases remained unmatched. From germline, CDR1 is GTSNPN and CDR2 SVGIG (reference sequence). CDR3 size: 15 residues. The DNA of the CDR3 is TGTGCCTGGAGTGCCAGCGGGAGATATGTCGGGGAGCTGTTTTTT. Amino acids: CAWSASGRYVGELFF.

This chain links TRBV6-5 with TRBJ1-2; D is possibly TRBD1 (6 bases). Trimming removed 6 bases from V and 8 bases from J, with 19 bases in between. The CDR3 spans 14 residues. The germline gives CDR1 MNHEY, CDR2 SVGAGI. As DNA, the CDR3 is TGTGCCAGCAGACTACGAGGGGGGGGTGCCGGCTACACCTTC. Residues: CASRLRGGGAGYTF.

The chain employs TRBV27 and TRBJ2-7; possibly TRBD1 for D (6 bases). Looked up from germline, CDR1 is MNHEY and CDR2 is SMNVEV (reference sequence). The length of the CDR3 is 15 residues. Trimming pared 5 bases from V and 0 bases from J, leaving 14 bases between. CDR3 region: CASSPGTGYSYEQYF. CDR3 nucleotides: TGTGCCAGCAGTCCCGGTACAGGGTACTCCTACGAGCAGTACTTC.

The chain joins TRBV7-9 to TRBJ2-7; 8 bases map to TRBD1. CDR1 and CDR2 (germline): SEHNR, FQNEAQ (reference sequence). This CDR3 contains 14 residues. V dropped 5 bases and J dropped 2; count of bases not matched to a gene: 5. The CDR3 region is CASSPGQGAYEQYF. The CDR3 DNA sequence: TGTGCCAGCAGCCCTGGACAGGGAGCCTACGAGCAGTACTTC.

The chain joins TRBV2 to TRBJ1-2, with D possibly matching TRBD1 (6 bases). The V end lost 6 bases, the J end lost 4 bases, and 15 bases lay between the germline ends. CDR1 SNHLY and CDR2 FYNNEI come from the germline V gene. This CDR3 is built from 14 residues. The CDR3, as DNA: TGTGCCAGCAGGGCGGGGGCGAGGGGCTATGGCTACACCTTC. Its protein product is CASRAGARGYGYTF.

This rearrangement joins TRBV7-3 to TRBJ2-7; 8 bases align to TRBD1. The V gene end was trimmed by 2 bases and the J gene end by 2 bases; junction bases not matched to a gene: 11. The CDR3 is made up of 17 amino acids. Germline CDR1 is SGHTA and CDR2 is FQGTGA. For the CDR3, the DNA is TGTGCCAGCAGCTTAGTCGGGGTGACAGGGGCCACCTACGAGCAGTACTTC. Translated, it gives CASSLVGVTGATYEQYF.

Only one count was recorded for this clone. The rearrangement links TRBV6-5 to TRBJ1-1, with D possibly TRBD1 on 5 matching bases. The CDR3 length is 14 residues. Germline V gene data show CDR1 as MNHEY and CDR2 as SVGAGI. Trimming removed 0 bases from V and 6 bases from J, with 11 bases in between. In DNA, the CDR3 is TGTGCCAGCAGTTACTCGGGGGGGGGAGCTGAAGCTTTCTTT. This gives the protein CASSYSGGGAEAFF.

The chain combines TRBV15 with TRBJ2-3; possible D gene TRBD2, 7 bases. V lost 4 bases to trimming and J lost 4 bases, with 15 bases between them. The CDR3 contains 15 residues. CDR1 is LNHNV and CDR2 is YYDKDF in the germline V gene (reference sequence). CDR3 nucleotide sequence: TGTGCCACCAGCAAGGGGGGGGGTTGGGCAGATACGCAGTATTTT. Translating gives CATSKGGGWADTQYF.

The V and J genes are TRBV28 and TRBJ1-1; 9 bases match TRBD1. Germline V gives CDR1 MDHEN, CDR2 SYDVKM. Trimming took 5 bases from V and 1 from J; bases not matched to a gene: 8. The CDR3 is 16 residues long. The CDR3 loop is CASSRGQGFRNTEAFF. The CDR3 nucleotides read TGTGCCAGCAGTCGGGGACAGGGTTTCAGGAACACTGAAGCTTTCTTT.

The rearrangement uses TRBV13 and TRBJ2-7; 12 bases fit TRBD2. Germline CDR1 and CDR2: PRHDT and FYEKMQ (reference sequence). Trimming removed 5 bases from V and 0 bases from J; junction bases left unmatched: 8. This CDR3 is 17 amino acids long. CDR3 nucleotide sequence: TGTGCCAGCAGCGAGGGACTAGCGGGTTTCAGCTCCTACGAGCAGTACTTC. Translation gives CASSEGLAGFSSYEQYF.

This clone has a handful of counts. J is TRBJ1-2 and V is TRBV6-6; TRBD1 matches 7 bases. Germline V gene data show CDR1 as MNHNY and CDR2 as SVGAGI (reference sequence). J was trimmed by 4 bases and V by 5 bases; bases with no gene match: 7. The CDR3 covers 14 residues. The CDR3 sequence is CASSDRVTFYGYTF. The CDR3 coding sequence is TGTGCCAGCAGTGACAGGGTCACCTTCTATGGCTACACCTTC.

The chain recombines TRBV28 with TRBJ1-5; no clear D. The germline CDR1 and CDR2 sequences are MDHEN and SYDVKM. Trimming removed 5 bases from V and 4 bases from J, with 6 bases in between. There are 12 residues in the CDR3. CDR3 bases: TGTGCCAGCAGTCTTCTAAATCAGCCCCAGCATTTT. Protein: CASSLLNQPQHF.

The CDR3 coding sequence is TGTGCCTGGAGGCTAACCCTAGCGGGAGGGTTAAACGAGCAGTACTTC. Protein product: CAWRLTLAGGLNEQYF. The V and J genes are TRBV30 and TRBJ2-7, with 12 bases that match TRBD2. Germline trimming cut 3 bases from V and 5 bases from J; bases unmatched to any gene: 11. Germline CDR1 is GTSNPN and CDR2 is SVGIG (reference sequence). This CDR3 contains 16 residues.

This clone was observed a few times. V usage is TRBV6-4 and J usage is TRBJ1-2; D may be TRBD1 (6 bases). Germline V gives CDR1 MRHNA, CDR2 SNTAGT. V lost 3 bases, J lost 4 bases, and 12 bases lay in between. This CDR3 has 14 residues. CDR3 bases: TGTGCCAGCAGTGAGGCGGGGGGCACCTATGGCTACACCTTC. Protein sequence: CASSEAGGTYGYTF.

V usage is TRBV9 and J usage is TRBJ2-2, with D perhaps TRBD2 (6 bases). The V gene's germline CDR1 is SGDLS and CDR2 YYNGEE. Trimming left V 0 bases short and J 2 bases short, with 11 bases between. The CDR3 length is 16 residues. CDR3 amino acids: CASSVAGGINTGELFF. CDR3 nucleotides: TGTGCCAGCAGCGTAGCTGGGGGGATCAACACCGGGGAGCTGTTTTTT.

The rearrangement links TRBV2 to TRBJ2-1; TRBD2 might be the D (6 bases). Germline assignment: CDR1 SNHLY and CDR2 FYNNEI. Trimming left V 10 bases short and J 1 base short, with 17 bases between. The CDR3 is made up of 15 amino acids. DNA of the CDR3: TGTGCCACCCGACTAGTTGGACTTTCCTACAATGAGCAGTTCTTC. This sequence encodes CATRLVGLSYNEQFF.

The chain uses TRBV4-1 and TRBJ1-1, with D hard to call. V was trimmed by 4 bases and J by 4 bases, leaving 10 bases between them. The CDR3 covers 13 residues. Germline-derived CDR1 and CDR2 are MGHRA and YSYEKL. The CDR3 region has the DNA TGCGCCAGCAGCCCTACCCCCTCCACTGAAGCTTTCTTT. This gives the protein CASSPTPSTEAFF.

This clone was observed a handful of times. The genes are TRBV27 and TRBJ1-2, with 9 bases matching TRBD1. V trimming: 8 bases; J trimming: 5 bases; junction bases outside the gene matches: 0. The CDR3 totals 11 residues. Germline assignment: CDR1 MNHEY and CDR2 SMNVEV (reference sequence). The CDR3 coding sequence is TGTGCCAGCGGACAGGGGTATGGCTACACCTTC. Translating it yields CASGQGYGYTF.

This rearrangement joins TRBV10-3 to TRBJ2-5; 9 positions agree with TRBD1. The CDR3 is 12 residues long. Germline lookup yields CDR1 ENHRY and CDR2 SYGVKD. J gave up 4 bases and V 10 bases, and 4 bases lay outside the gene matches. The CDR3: CATQGAGETQYF. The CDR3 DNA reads TGTGCCACACAGGGGGCTGGAGAGACCCAGTACTTC.

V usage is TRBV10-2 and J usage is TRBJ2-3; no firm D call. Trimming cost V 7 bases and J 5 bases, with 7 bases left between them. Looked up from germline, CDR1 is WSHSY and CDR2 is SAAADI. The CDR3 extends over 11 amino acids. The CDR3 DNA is TGCGCCAGCATGCGCGAAGATACGCAGTATTTT. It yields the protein CASMREDTQYF.